This T cell receptor beta chain originates from a study of T cell repertoires in cytomegalovirus infection. The overall study: The study used recently identified HLA-C-restricted and well-studied HLA-B-restricted CMV epitopes.

TCRdb reprocessed the reads via MiXCR and lists one record per CDR3 protein. This sample has around 710,000 distinct CDR3 sequences, with almost 30% found just once. This clonotype was picked up a small number of times. No antigen is known for it. General observations from the study: HLA-C-restricted TCR beta clonotypes specific for CMV led the ex vivo response.

The CDR3 is 11 amino acids. V dropped 0 bases and J dropped 4 bases, with 1 base sitting between them. Per germline, CDR1 MGHRA and CDR2 YSYEKL. The chain recombines TRBV4-1 with TRBJ2-7; no clear D. The source of this sequence is a human donor in good health (CMV status not recorded). Some clones in this sample may be carry-over from other donors' samples. This specimen consisted of cultured CD8+ T cells from PBMCs, obtained from culture after CMV antigen stimulation. CDR3 DNA: TGCGCCAGCAGCCAAGAATACGAGCAGTACTTC. It is translated as CASSQEYEQYF.